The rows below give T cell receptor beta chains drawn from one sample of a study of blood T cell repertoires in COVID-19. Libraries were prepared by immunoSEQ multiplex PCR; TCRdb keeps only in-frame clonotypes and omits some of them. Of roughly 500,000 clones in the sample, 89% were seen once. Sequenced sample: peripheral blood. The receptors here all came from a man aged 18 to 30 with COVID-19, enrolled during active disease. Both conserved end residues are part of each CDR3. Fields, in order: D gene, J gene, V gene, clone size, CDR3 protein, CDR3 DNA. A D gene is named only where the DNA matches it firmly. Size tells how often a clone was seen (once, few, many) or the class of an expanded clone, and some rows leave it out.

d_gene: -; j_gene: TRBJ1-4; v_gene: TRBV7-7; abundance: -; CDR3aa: CASSPSPGTRATNEKLFF; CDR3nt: TGTGCCAGCAGCCCAAGTCCCGGGACAAGAGCAACTAATGAAAAACTGTTTTTT
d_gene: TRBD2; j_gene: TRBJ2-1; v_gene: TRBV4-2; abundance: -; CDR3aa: CASSQQNLGTSYVDEQFF; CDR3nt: TGTGCCAGCAGCCAACAGAATCTCGGGACTAGCTATGTTGATGAGCAGTTCTTC
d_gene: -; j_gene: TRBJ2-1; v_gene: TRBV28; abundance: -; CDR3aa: CASSLVLGGLTYNEQFF; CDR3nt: TGTGCCAGCAGTTTAGTTCTTGGCGGATTAACCTACAATGAGCAGTTCTTC
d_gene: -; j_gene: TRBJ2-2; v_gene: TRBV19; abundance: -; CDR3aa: CASTHGGANTGELFF; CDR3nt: TGTGCCAGTACCCATGGGGGGGCAAACACCGGGGAGCTGTTTTTT
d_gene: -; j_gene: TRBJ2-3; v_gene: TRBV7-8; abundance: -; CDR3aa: CASSLVESLPDTQYF; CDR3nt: TGTGCCAGCAGCTTAGTAGAAAGTTTGCCAGATACGCAGTATTTT
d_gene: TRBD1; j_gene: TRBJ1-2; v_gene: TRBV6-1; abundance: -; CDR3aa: CASSEVTGTGYGYTF; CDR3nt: TGTGCCAGCAGTGAAGTAACAGGGACAGGCTATGGCTACACCTTC
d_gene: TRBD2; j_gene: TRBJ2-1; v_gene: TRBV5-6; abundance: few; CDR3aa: CASSLGWTSGIIYNEQFF; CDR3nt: TGTGCCAGCAGCTTGGGTTGGACTAGCGGGATCATTTACAATGAGCAGTTCTTC
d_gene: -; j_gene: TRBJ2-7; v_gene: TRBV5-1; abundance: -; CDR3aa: CASSVGLAYEQYF; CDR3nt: TGCGCCAGCAGCGTAGGGCTAGCTTACGAGCAGTACTTC
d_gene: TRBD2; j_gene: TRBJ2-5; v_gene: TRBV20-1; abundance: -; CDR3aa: CSASRTSGARETQYF; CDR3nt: TGCAGTGCTAGTCGGACTAGCGGAGCTCGGGAGACCCAGTACTTC
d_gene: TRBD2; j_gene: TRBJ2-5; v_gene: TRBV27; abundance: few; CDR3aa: CASSFQGLLETQYF; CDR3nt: TGTGCCAGCAGTTTCCAGGGACTATTGGAGACCCAGTACTTC
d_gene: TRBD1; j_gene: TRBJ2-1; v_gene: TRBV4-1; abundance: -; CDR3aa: CASSQADRGPRYNEQFF; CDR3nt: TGCGCCAGCAGCCAAGCTGACAGGGGTCCTCGGTACAATGAGCAGTTCTTC
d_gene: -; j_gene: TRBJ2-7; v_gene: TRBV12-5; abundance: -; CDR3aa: CASGLSQTYEQYF; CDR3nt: TGTGCTAGTGGTTTGAGTCAGACCTACGAGCAGTACTTC
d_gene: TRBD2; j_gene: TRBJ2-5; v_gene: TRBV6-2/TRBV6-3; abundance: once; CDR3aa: CASSYPRGGGETQYF; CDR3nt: TGTGCCAGCAGTTACCCCCGCGGGGGTGGAGAGACCCAGTACTTC
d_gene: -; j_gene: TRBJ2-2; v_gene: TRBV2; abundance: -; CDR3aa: CAVVGRGTANTGELFF; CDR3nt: TGTGCCGTCGTGGGCCGCGGGACAGCGAACACCGGGGAGCTGTTTTTT